The source of this T cell receptor (beta chain) is a study of blood T cell repertoires in COVID-19. Study context: Specimens from acute and convalescent COVID-19 originated in the United States, Italy and Spain. Sources were T cells, B-cell-depleted T cells, or PBMCs; the material itself was cDNA or gDNA.

Cohort 3 donors counted as recovered after two negative PCRs, clearance, or resolved symptoms. This clone appeared once. Under the authors' procedure: It was from reference gene primer amplification that nucleated cell counts were estimated. Clones were sequenced by immunoSEQ multiplex PCR, and TCRdb holds only the in-frame ones, with some missing. That table furnishes V, J and clone size, whereas the DNA furnished D and trimming. The data hold a few hundred thousand clones, with around 92% observed a single time. Sequenced: PBMCs or T cells enriched from blood (not recorded which). The clonotype originates from a woman aged 60-75 years who had recovered from COVID-19.

The CDR3 sequence is CASSLGQGLNQPQHF. The DNA of the CDR3 is TGTGCCAGCAGCTTAGGACAGGGTCTTAATCAGCCCCAGCATTTT. J is TRBJ1-5 and V is TRBV9; TRBD1 aligns across 8 bases. Germline lookup yields CDR1 SGDLS and CDR2 YYNGEE. J lost 4 bases, V lost 4 bases, and 7 bases had no gene match. This CDR3 region has 15 residues.